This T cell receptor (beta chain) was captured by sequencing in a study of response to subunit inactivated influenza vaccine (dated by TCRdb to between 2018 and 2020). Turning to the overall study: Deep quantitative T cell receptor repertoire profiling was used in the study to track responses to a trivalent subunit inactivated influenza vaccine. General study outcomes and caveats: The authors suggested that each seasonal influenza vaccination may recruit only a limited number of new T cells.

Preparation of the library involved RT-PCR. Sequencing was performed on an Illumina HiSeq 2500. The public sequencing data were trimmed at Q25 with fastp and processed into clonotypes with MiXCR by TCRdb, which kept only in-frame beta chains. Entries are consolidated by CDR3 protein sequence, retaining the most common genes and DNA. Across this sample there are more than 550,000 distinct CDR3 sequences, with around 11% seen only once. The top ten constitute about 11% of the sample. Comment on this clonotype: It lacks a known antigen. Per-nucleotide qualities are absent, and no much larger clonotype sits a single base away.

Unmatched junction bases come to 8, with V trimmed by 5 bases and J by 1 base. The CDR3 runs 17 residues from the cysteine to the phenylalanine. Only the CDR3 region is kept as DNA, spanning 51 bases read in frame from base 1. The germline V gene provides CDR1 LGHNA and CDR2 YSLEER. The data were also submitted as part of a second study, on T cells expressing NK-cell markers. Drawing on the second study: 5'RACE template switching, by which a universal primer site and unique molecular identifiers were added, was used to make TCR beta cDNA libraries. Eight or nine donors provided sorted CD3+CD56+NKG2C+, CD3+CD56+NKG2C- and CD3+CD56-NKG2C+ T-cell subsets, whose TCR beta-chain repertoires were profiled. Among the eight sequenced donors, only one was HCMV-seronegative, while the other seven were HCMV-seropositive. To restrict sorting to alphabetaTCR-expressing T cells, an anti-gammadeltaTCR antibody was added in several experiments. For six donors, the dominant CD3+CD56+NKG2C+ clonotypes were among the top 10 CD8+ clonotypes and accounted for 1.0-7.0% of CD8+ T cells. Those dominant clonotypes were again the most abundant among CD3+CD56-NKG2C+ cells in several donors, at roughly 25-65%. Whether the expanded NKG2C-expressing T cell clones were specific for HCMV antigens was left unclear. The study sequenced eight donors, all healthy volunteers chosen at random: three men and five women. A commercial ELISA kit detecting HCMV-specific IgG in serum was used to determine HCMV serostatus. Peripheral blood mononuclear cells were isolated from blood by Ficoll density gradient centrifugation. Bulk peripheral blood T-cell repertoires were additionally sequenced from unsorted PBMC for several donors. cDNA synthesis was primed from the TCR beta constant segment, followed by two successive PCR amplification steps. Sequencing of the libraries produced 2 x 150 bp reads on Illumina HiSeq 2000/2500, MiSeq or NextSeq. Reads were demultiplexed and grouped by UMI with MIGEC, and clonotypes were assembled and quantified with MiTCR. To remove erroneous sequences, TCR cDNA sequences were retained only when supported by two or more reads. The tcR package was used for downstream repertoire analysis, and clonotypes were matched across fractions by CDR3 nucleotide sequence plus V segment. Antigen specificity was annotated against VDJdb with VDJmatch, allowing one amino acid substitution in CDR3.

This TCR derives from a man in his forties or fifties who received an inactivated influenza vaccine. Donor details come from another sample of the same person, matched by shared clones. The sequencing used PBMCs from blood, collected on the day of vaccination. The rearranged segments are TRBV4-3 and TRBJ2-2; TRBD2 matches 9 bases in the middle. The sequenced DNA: TGCGCCAGCAGCTTTGAGCAACTAGCGGGGAACACCGGGGAGCTGTTTTTT. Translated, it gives CASSFEQLAGNTGELFF.